This TCR beta chain was identified in a study of T cell responses to AZD1222 COVID-19 vaccine listed by TCRdb under 2021. Describing the broader study: AZD1222 recipients with second doses at about 4 weeks or about 12 weeks were pooled, because spike-specific TCR depth and breadth did not differ between schedules. Trial participants were enrolled into age subgroups of 18-55, 56-69 and 70-plus years, which contained roughly 150, 30 and 60 TCR-sequenced participants, respectively. A total of approximately 230 trial participants underwent TCR sequencing, of whom 207 received two doses of AZD1222 and about 25 received two doses of the MenACWY control vaccine. The study at large found these results: A significant rise in spike-specific TCR breadth and depth was observed after two AZD1222 doses relative to day 0 and relative to MenACWY recipients. Most participants were white British and females outnumbered males, and the authors suggested that clonal diversity may have been underestimated. The vaccine-associated CD4 TCRs covered the entire spike protein, and the dominant responses fell in regions 160-218 and 743-854. In the small 56-69-year group, the increase in depth fell short of significance, most likely because of low power. Reportedly, close to half of the unique spike-specific TCRs recognized epitopes lying outside the regions that are mutated in the B.1.351 and B.1.1.7 variants. Conclusions about previously exposed vaccinees were limited because only a handful of AZD1222 recipients were SARS-CoV-2 seropositive at baseline. Because no day 14 peak-response samples were available, repertoires were characterized only after the peak T cell response.

Trimming at the junction amounts to 5 bases on V and 4 bases on J, and the germline ends lie 11 bases apart. Sequences MDHEN (CDR1) and SYDVKM (CDR2) are obtained from the germline V gene. The CDR3, cysteine through phenylalanine, is 14 amino acids long. Here the CDR3 DNA is all that survives: 42 bases in frame from base 1. The CDR3 regions of human TCRbeta chains were subjected to immunosequencing. As for the original processing: Repertoire TCRs were checked for matches against a reference library of SARS-CoV-2-specific TCRs that had been generated using the MIRA antigen-specificity platform. Breadth meant the fraction of unique TCRs that were SARS-CoV-2-associated, whereas depth meant the fraction of total T cells that were SARS-CoV-2-associated. Using the MIRA data, each spike-specific TCR was mapped to the spike region that the TCR reacts to and placed in a CD4 or CD8 class. Log10-transformed breadth and depth values were compared by one-way ANOVA with Sidak's multiple comparisons tests. Entries here come from immuneACCESS through TCRdb and include only in-frame sequences with V and J called. Some clones fail to appear in such tables; in the studies checked, an unresolved V gene covers under half of the shortfall, and the cause of the remainder is unknown. That table is the source of V, J and clone size, and D and trimming were worked out from the DNA. Counted in this sample were about 140,000 clones; 92% of them appeared once. Approximately 5.4% of the sample comes from the top ten.

With respect to this clone: The antigen it binds to is not known. Base qualities are not at hand, and no much larger clone is one base apart.

In the paper's terms, the time point label means: baseline before first vaccination. Samples from vaccinated people were obtained from the UK trials COV001 and COV002, which included a single-blind randomized controlled phase 2/3 trial of AZD1222 (ChAdOx1 nCoV-19) in healthy adults. For TCRbeta chain sequencing, PBMC samples were collected from trial participants at day 0 and at day 28 after the second dose. The chain is assembled from TRBV28 and TRBJ2-2; TRBD2 is perhaps the D gene, given 5 matching bases. The sequencing here drew on peripheral blood, taken on day 0 of AZD1222 vaccination. This receptor was identified in an adult in good health. The DNA sequence is TGTGCCAGCAGTAACGGAGGAGCCACCGGGGAGCTGTTTTTT. This yields the protein CASSNGGATGELFF.